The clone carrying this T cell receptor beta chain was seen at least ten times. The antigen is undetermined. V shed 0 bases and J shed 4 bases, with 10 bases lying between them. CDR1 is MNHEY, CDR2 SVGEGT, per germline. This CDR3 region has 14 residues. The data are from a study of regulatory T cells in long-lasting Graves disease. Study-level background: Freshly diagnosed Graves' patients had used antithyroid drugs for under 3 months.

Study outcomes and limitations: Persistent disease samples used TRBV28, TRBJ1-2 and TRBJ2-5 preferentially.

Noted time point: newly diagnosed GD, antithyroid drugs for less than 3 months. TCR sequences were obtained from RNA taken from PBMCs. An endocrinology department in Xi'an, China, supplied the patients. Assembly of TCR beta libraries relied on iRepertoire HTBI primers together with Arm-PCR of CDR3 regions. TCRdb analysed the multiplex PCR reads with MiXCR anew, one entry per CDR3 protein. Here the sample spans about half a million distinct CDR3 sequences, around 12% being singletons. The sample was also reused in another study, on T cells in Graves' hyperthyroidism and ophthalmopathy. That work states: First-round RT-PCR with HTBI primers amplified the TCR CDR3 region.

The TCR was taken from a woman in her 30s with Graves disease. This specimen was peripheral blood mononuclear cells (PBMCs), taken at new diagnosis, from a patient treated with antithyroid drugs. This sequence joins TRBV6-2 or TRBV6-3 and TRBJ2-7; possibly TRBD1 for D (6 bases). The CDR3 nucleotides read TGTGCCAGCAGTTACTCCCCAGGGACATACGAGCAGTACTTC. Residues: CASSYSPGTYEQYF.